The 9 T cell receptor beta chains reported below all come from one sample, sequenced in a study of T cell changes during pregnancy in multiple sclerosis. Here immunoSEQ multiplex PCR was the method, and the copy in TCRdb shows in-frame clones only, minus some. The sample lists tens of thousands of clones; roughly nine tenths were seen once. Sequenced material: PBMCs, taken in the first trimester of pregnancy. Receptors were obtained from a female donor in good health, serving as a control in a pregnancy study. Some clones in this sample may be carry-over from other donors' samples.

This clone was recorded a few times. The chain combines TRBV19 with TRBJ1-1; TRBD1 aligns across 7 bases. Trimming took 5 bases from V and 3 from J; bases not matched to a gene: 12. This CDR3 spans 16 amino acids. Germline CDR1 LNHDA, CDR2 SQIVND (reference sequence). The CDR3 bases are TGTGCCAGTAGTGCGACAGGGTTTAAAGGGTACACTGAAGCTTTCTTT. It yields the protein CASSATGFKGYTEAFF.

V is TRBV19 and J is TRBJ2-5, with 10 bases fitting TRBD1. The CDR3 is made up of 15 amino acids. Trimming cost V 5 bases and J 4 bases; bases outside gene matches: 7. CDR1 and CDR2 (germline): LNHDA, SQIVND (reference sequence). The CDR3 DNA is TGTGCCAGTAGTCAACCGGGACAGGGGAGAGAGACCCAGTACTTC. Amino acid sequence: CASSQPGQGRETQYF.

The chain joins TRBV9 to TRBJ2-1; 13 bases are a match to TRBD2. This CDR3 spans 16 amino acids. The junction had 7 bases not matched to a gene; V was cut back by 4 bases and J by 6 bases. Germline lookup yields CDR1 SGDLS and CDR2 YYNGEE. DNA for the CDR3: TGTGCCAGCAGCCCGCGGACTAGCGGGAGCTTCAATGAGCAGTTCTTC. This encodes CASSPRTSGSFNEQFF.

This clone was counted once. The genes are TRBV29-1 and TRBJ2-7, with 12 positions matching TRBD1. The CDR3 sequence is 12 residues long. V was pared by 7 bases and J by 6 bases, with 4 bases of the junction left unmatched. Germline V gene sequence: CDR1 SQVTM, CDR2 ANQGSEA. The CDR3 DNA reads TGCAGCGGTGGGACAGGGGGCGGCGAGCAGTACTTC. Translating gives CSGGTGGGEQYF.

V is TRBV5-4 and J is TRBJ2-5; 7 nucleotides agree with TRBD2. This CDR3 has 15 residues. Losses at the gene ends were 2 bases for V and 5 bases for J; bases not matched to a gene: 9. CDR1 and CDR2 (germline): SGHNT, YYREEE (reference sequence). The CDR3 region is CASSLRLTSQETQYF. Here the CDR3 DNA reads TGTGCCAGCAGCTTAAGGCTGACTAGCCAGGAGACCCAGTACTTC.

The chain carries TRBV5-1 and TRBJ2-1, with a tentative D call TRBD2 (5 bases). The V and J ends lost 7 bases and 0 bases respectively, with 20 bases between them. Germline V gene sequence: CDR1 SGHRS, CDR2 YFSETQ. This CDR3 contains 17 residues. CDR3 sequence reads: CASGTQSGVSSYNEQFF. In nucleotides, the CDR3 is TGCGCCAGCGGAACGCAATCCGGGGTGAGCTCCTACAATGAGCAGTTCTTC.

This clone was picked up one time. The genes are TRBV28 and TRBJ1-4, with D perhaps TRBD1 (5 bases). V was trimmed by 2 bases and J by 2 bases, leaving 9 bases between them. CDR1 is MDHEN, CDR2 SYDVKM, per germline. This CDR3 is built from 15 residues. The DNA for the CDR3 is TGTGCCAGCAGTTTACAGGGAAGGACTAATGAAAAACTGTTTTTT. It specifies CASSLQGRTNEKLFF. Using reference TRBV28 and TRBJ1-4 for the parts outside the CDR3, the full variable domain is DVKVTQSSRYLVKRTGEKVFLECVQDMDHENMFWYRQDPGLGLRLIYFSYDVKMKEKGDIPEGYSVSREKKERFSLILESASTNQTSMYLCASSLQGRTNEKLFFGSGTQLSVL.

The V call is TRBV28, the J call TRBJ1-3, with D possibly matching TRBD1 (6 bases). V was shortened by 2 bases and J by 0 bases, with 14 bases between the two germline ends. CDR3 size: 17 residues. Per the germline V gene, CDR1 is MDHEN and CDR2 is SYDVKM. DNA for the CDR3: TGTGCCAGCAGTTTACCTCCGGGACAATTCTCTGGAAACACCATATATTTT. It encodes CASSLPPGQFSGNTIYF.

The J gene is TRBJ2-3, the V gene TRBV5-6, with D possibly matching TRBD1 (5 bases). CDR1 SGHDT and CDR2 YYEEEE come from the germline V gene. Trimming cost V 0 bases and J 2 bases, with 10 bases left between them. CDR3 length: 15 amino acids. The CDR3 region is CASSLVRGLTDTQYF. The CDR3 DNA sequence: TGTGCCAGCAGCTTGGTTAGGGGTCTCACAGATACGCAGTATTTT.